The 20 T cell receptor beta chains presented below share a single source sample, sequenced in a study of T cells in Graves' hyperthyroidism and ophthalmopathy. Regions amplified from RNA transcripts were the TCR beta CDR3 regions. The TCR CDR3 was amplified in a first-round RT-PCR using the HTBI primer set. TCRdb passed the multiplex PCR reads through MiXCR, listing each CDR3 protein once. The table shows hundreds of thousands of distinct CDR3 sequences, with approximately 16% occurring only once. What was sequenced was blood. These receptors were taken from a woman between 18 and 29 years old with Graves' ophthalmopathy.

This clonotype was detected ten times or more. J is TRBJ1-1 and V is TRBV10-1, with D possibly TRBD1 on 5 matching bases. V lost 6 bases, J lost 0 bases, and 8 bases lay in between. In germline, CDR1 is WNHNN, CDR2 SYGVQD (reference sequence). The CDR3 length is 13 residues. CDR3 sequence reads: CASRAGMNTEAFF. The CDR3 region has the DNA TGCGCCAGCAGGGCAGGGATGAACACTGAAGCTTTCTTT.

A few counts support this clonotype. The gene calls are TRBV20-1 and TRBJ2-1; D is tentatively TRBD1 or TRBD2 (6 bases each). V lost 7 bases and J lost 0, with 13 bases in between. The germline V gene encodes CDR1 DFQATT and CDR2 SNEGSKA (reference sequence). The CDR3 length is 14 residues. CDR3: CSGYGGDSYNEQFF. CDR3 nucleotides: TGCAGTGGTTACGGGGGCGACTCCTACAATGAGCAGTTCTTC.

V is TRBV2 and J is TRBJ2-7; 11 nucleotides line up with TRBD2. Germline CDR1 reads SNHLY; CDR2 reads FYNNEI. This CDR3 region has 15 residues. V lost 6 bases, J lost 4 bases, and 8 bases stayed unmatched. CDR3 sequence: CASRARLAGRYEQYF. The CDR3 DNA reads as TGTGCCAGCAGAGCTAGACTAGCGGGGCGTTACGAGCAGTACTTC.

This clonotype appeared many times. This chain connects TRBV20-1 to TRBJ2-5; D is ambiguous. V lost 0 bases and J lost 2, with 10 bases in between. The CDR3 has 14 residues. Germline V gene data show CDR1 as DFQATT and CDR2 as SNEGSKA (reference sequence). The CDR3 coding sequence is TGCAGTGCTAGAGATGTTGGCAGACAAGAGACCCAGTACTTC. This translates into CSARDVGRQETQYF.

This clonotype occurred many times. The gene calls are TRBV29-1 and TRBJ2-7; 9 bases match TRBD1. Germline values: CDR1 SQVTM, CDR2 ANQGSEA. J lost 3 bases, V lost 3 bases, and 3 bases had no gene match. The CDR3 extends over 13 amino acids. The CDR3 DNA reads TGCAGCGTTGAGGGACAGGGTTTCTACGAGCAGTACTTC. This codes for CSVEGQGFYEQYF.

This clonotype came up many times. This chain joins TRBV2 and TRBJ1-1; D is perhaps TRBD1 (5 bases). The CDR3 sequence is 14 residues long. Germline CDR1 SNHLY, CDR2 FYNNEI. V was cut by 9 bases and J by 0 bases, with 14 bases left in between. CDR3 sequence (DNA): TGTGCCAGTACGGGGCAGCCTATGAACACTGAAGCTTTCTTT. It specifies CASTGQPMNTEAFF.

The chain uses TRBV20-1 and TRBJ2-7, with TRBD1 matching 11 bases. Germline V gene sequence: CDR1 DFQATT, CDR2 SNEGSKA (reference sequence). Germline trimming cut 3 bases from V and 0 bases from J; bases unmatched to any gene: 16. This CDR3 spans 19 amino acids. The CDR3 bases are TGCAGTGCTAGGGACCGGGACAGGGGGACCTTTTCGGGCTCCTACGAGCAGTACTTC. Amino acid sequence: CSARDRDRGTFSGSYEQYF.

In its sample, this clonotype was seen many times. This sequence joins TRBV28 and TRBJ1-5; possibly TRBD1 for D (5 bases). Germline lookup yields CDR1 MDHEN and CDR2 SYDVKM. Between the trimmed V and J ends, which lost 6 bases and 7 bases, there was a span of 16 bases. There are 14 residues in the CDR3. The CDR3 loop reads CASRPGPMGQPQHF. The CDR3 DNA follows: TGTGCCAGCAGGCCGGGACCCATGGGGCAGCCCCAGCATTTT. The entire variable domain, with the rest obtained from reference TRBV28 and TRBJ1-5, is as follows: DVKVTQSSRYLVKRTGEKVFLECVQDMDHENMFWYRQDPGLGLRLIYFSYDVKMKEKGDIPEGYSVSREKKERFSLILESASTNQTSMYLCASRPGPMGQPQHFGDGTRLSIL.

The sample holds a few counts of this clonotype. The gene calls are TRBV5-8 and TRBJ2-7, with D perhaps assigned TRBD1 or TRBD2 (5 bases each). This CDR3 is built from 15 residues. The germline V gene has CDR1 SGHTS and CDR2 YDEGEE. V lost 8 bases, J lost 2 bases, and 20 bases lay in between. The CDR3 reads CASTPSGSHTYEQYF. Here the CDR3 DNA reads TGTGCCAGTACACCGTCAGGGAGTCATACCTACGAGCAGTACTTC.

In its sample, this clonotype was seen many times. The rearrangement links TRBV6-1 to TRBJ1-2; tentatively, D is TRBD1 (6 bases). Looked up from germline, CDR1 is MNHNS and CDR2 is SASEGT. This CDR3 is built from 14 residues. Between the trimmed V and J ends, which lost 6 bases and 2 bases, there was a span of 13 bases. The CDR3 region is CASSRDNQNYGYTF. The CDR3 nucleotides are TGTGCCAGCAGCCGGGACAACCAAAACTATGGCTACACCTTC.

This clonotype was counted ten times or more. The chain couples TRBV12-3 or TRBV12-4 to TRBJ2-6, with D unresolved. CDR3 length equals 13 residues. The V end was cut by 7 bases, the J end by 4 bases, with 8 bases between. The CDR3 coding sequence is TGTGCCAGCACCACCACGGGGGCCAACGTCCTGACTTTC. This encodes CASTTTGANVLTF.

This clonotype was detected ten times or more. DNA for the CDR3: TGTGCCAGCAGTCAGGGATCGGCCGGGGAGCTGTTTTTT. It is translated as CASSQGSAGELFF. The J gene is TRBJ2-2, the V gene TRBV11-3; D is perhaps TRBD1 (5 bases). The CDR3 is 13 residues long. Trimming stripped 6 bases from V and 6 bases from J, with 11 bases between. From germline, CDR1 is SGHNT and CDR2 YENEEA. The complete variable domain, with remaining parts taken from reference TRBV11-3 and TRBJ2-2, reads EAGVVQSPRYKIIEKKQPVAFWCNPISGHNTLYWYLQNLGQGPELLIRYENEEAVDDSQLPKDRFSAERLKGVDSTLKIQPAELGDSAVYLCASSQGSAGELFFGEGSRLTVL.

This clonotype was seen many times. The chain carries TRBV18 and TRBJ2-7; 8 bases are shared with TRBD1. Looked up from germline, CDR1 is KGHSH and CDR2 is LQKENI. V shed 5 bases and J 5 bases; nucleotides not matched to a gene: 11. The CDR3 length is 15 residues. The CDR3 protein is CASSSPDRELNEQYF. The CDR3 region has the DNA TGTGCCAGCTCATCCCCGGACAGGGAACTCAACGAGCAGTACTTC.

This clonotype was observed a few times. The V call is TRBV19, the J call TRBJ1-5; 10 bases are a match to TRBD1. V lost 4 bases, J lost 7 bases, and 4 bases stayed unmatched. This CDR3 comprises 14 residues. Germline V CDR1 and CDR2: LNHDA, SQIVND (reference sequence). DNA of the CDR3: TGTGCCAGTAGTAGGGACAGGGGTAAACAGCCCCAGCATTTT. Amino acids: CASSRDRGKQPQHF.

This clonotype was recorded many times. The chain joins TRBV2 to TRBJ1-6, with D perhaps TRBD1 (6 bases). CDR3 length: 12 residues. Trimming left V 6 bases short and J 13 bases short, with 13 bases between. Germline V lookup: CDR1 SNHLY, CDR2 FYNNEI. CDR3 sequence reads: CASREQGGPLHF. Written as DNA, the CDR3 is TGTGCCAGCAGGGAACAGGGTGGTCCCCTCCACTTT.

This clonotype was detected many times. The rearrangement links TRBV18 to TRBJ2-5, with TRBD2 matching 9 bases. V was clipped by 3 bases and J by 6 bases; unmatched bases: 5. The germline CDR1 and CDR2 sequences are KGHSH and LQKENI. The CDR3 totals 14 residues. The CDR3 nucleotides are TGTGCCAGCTCACCGGCGGGGGGGCCGAAGACCCAGTACTTC. Encoded protein: CASSPAGGPKTQYF.

This clonotype was counted ten times or more. This chain joins TRBV12-3 or TRBV12-4 and TRBJ1-2; D is uncertain. The V end was cut by 6 bases, the J end by 2 bases, with 10 bases between. The CDR3 runs 13 residues. CDR3 DNA: TGTGCCAGCAGACCCGGACGGAACTATGGCTACACCTTC. As protein: CASRPGRNYGYTF.

This clonotype has a count of ten or more. The chain links TRBV20-1 to TRBJ1-1, with a tentative D call TRBD1 (5 bases). The V end lost 1 base, the J end lost 1 base, and 10 bases lay between the germline ends. Germline V gene lookup returns CDR1 DFQATT and CDR2 SNEGSKA (reference sequence). This CDR3 is built from 14 residues. CDR3: CSARGQPQNTEAFF. In nucleotides, the CDR3 is TGCAGTGCTAGAGGACAGCCGCAGAACACTGAAGCTTTCTTT.

In its sample, this clonotype was seen a few times. In nucleotides, the CDR3 is TGTGCCAGTAGTCGAGATGCCTCAACTAATGAAAAACTGTTTTTT. This codes for CASSRDASTNEKLFF. The chain links TRBV19 to TRBJ1-4; D ambiguous. Germline V gene sequence: CDR1 LNHDA, CDR2 SQIVND (reference sequence). The CDR3 is 15 residues long. V was cut by 5 bases and J by 0 bases, with 10 bases left in between.

This clonotype was seen ten or more times. The chain has TRBV5-1 and TRBJ2-4, with 11 bases aligning to TRBD2. Germline-derived CDR1 and CDR2 are SGHRS and YFSETQ. J lost 6 bases, V lost 2 bases, and 7 bases had no gene match. The CDR3 extends over 16 amino acids. The chain's CDR3 is CASSFTSGSMRNIQYF. CDR3 nucleotide sequence: TGCGCCAGCAGCTTTACTAGCGGGAGTATGAGAAACATTCAGTACTTC. The variable domain in full, completed from reference TRBV5-1 and TRBJ2-4, reads KAGVTQTPRYLIKTRGQQVTLSCSPISGHRSVSWYQQTPGQGLQFLFEYFSETQRNKGNFPGRFSGRQFSNSRSEMNVSTLELGDSALYLCASSFTSGSMRNIQYFGAGTRLSVL.